These T cell receptor beta chains were read from a single sample in a study of early T cells in non-severe SARS-CoV-2 infection. TCRdb reprocessed the 5' RACE reads via MiXCR and lists one record per CDR3 protein. The sample has 83,000 or so distinct CDR3 sequences; under 11% are singletons. The sequencing here drew on whole blood, taken at baseline. All receptors come from an adult who was a healthcare worker with PCR-confirmed SARS-CoV-2 infection or an uninfected control (not recorded which). The CDR3 runs from the conserved cysteine through the conserved F or W. The D gene is left open where the match is weak. Clone size is shown for a subset of rows, as once, few, many or a class of expanded clone.

J gene | clone size | V gene | D gene | CDR3 length | CDR3 DNA | CDR3 protein
TRBJ2-7 | . | TRBV30 | TRBD2 | 14 | TGTGCCTGGAGACCGCAGGGACTACCCTACGAGCAGTACTTC | CAWRPQGLPYEQYF
TRBJ2-5 | many | TRBV27 | TRBD2 | 15 | TGTGCCAGCAGTTTCCTAGCGGGAGGCCAAGAGACCCAGTACTTC | CASSFLAGGQETQYF
TRBJ2-7 | many | TRBV12-3/TRBV12-4 | TRBD2 | 16 | TGTGCCAGCAGTTTAGATGGGACTAGCGGGAGTTACGAGCAGTACTTC | CASSLDGTSGSYEQYF
TRBJ1-5 | . | TRBV7-9 | . | 16 | TGTGCCAGCAGCCATGACCAGGATCTTCGGAATCAGCCCCAGCATTTT | CASSHDQDLRNQPQHF
TRBJ1-1 | . | TRBV27 | . | 15 | TGTGCCAGCAGTTTTGGCCAGACCCGAGTCACTGAAGCTTTCTTT | CASSFGQTRVTEAFF
TRBJ2-7 | . | TRBV18 | TRBD1 | 16 | TGTGCCAGCTCACCACGCCGGGACAGGAGACATTACGAGCAGTACTTC | CASSPRRDRRHYEQYF
TRBJ2-3 | . | TRBV7-2 | . | 15 | TGTGCCAGCAGCTTAGTACCACTTAGCACAGATACGCAGTATTTT | CASSLVPLSTDTQYF
TRBJ2-1 | . | TRBV15 | . | 13 | TGTGCCACCAGCAGAGATTCTAACAGTGAGCAGTTCTTC | CATSRDSNSEQFF
TRBJ2-7 | few | TRBV10-3 | TRBD2 | 16 | TGTGCCATCAGTGAGTCGCCGGGACTAGCGGGAGGGGAGCAGTACTTC | CAISESPGLAGGEQYF
TRBJ1-4 | many | TRBV11-2 | . | 13 | TGTGCCAGCAGCTTAGAGGGCTCTGGAAAACTGTTTTTT | CASSLEGSGKLFF
TRBJ1-4 | . | TRBV28 | TRBD1 | 14 | TGTGCCAGCATTTCGGCGGGACAGACTGAAAAACTGTTTTTT | CASISAGQTEKLFF
TRBJ1-5 | many | TRBV20-1 | . | 13 | TGCAGTGCTAGCCCACAGGGAGAAGAGCCCCAGCATTTT | CSASPQGEEPQHF
TRBJ1-3 | . | TRBV28 | TRBD1 | 19 | TGTGCCAGCAGTTTACGACCGGGACAGGGCGTTTTCTCTGGAAACACCATATATTTT | CASSLRPGQGVFSGNTIYF
TRBJ2-7 | few | TRBV28 | . | 15 | TGTGCCAGCAGTTCCGCCGGGACATTGTCCTACGAGCAGTACTTC | CASSSAGTLSYEQYF
TRBJ2-1 | . | TRBV4-1 | TRBD1 | 14 | TGCGCCAGCACGGGACAGACGTCCTACAATGAGCAGTTCTTC | CASTGQTSYNEQFF
TRBJ1-5 | . | TRBV15 | . | 14 | TGTGCCACCAGCGCCGATGGGACGATCAAGCCCCAGCATTTT | CATSADGTIKPQHF
TRBJ2-4 | . | TRBV9 | . | 15 | TGTGCCAGCAGCGTAGGGGCAGGGACGAAAAACATTCAGTACTTC | CASSVGAGTKNIQYF
TRBJ1-5 | . | TRBV6-6 | TRBD1 | 12 | TGTGCCAGTAGGACAGGGGGTCAGCCCCAGCATTTT | CASRTGGQPQHF
TRBJ1-3 | few | TRBV14 | . | 16 | TGTGCCAGCTCGCGACGGCGGCCAAGCTCTGGAAACACCATATATTTT | CASSRRRPSSGNTIYF
TRBJ2-4 | . | TRBV4-1 | . | 13 | TGCGCCAGCAGCCAAGAAGCAGGGGGGATTCAGTACTTC | CASSQEAGGIQYF
TRBJ1-3 | few | TRBV10-3 | . | 14 | TGTGCCATCAGTGAGGCAGGCTCTGGAAACACCATATATTTT | CAISEAGSGNTIYF
TRBJ1-4 | few | TRBV7-9 | . | 12 | TGTGCCAGCAGCTTAAACAGGGAAAAACTGTTTTTT | CASSLNREKLFF
TRBJ2-7 | few | TRBV6-6 | . | 12 | TGTGCCAGCAGCCAAAGAGGTGGCGAGCAGTACTTC | CASSQRGGEQYF
TRBJ2-3 | many | TRBV6-1 | TRBD2 | 17 | TGTGCCATCTCAAACCCCGGAGCGGGAGGCAACACAGATACGCAGTATTTT | CAISNPGAGGNTDTQYF
TRBJ2-3 | many | TRBV7-7 | . | 15 | TGTGCCAGCAGCTTAGGGCGGTTGGGCACAGATACGCAGTATTTT | CASSLGRLGTDTQYF
TRBJ1-4 | . | TRBV7-2 | . | 14 | TGTGCCAGCAGACCCACACGGCGGGATGAAAAACTGTTTTTT | CASRPTRRDEKLFF
TRBJ2-1 | few | TRBV7-9 | . | 14 | TGTGCCAGCAGCCCCTGGGACAAGGGGAATGAGCAGTTCTTC | CASSPWDKGNEQFF
TRBJ2-2 | few | TRBV9 | . | 13 | TGTGCCAGCAGCGTAGTACAGGCCGGGGAGCTGTTTTTT | CASSVVQAGELFF
TRBJ1-2 | . | TRBV4-1 | . | 15 | TGCGCCAGCAGCCAAGCCCCCCACAGGAGTAGTGGCTACACCTTC | CASSQAPHRSSGYTF
TRBJ2-5 | few | TRBV12-3/TRBV12-4 | . | 12 | TGTGCCAGCAGTTTCACGGGAGAGACCCAGTACTTC | CASSFTGETQYF
TRBJ2-1 | few | TRBV10-3 | . | 12 | TGTGCCATCGGGACGGAAGGCAATGAGCAGTTCTTC | CAIGTEGNEQFF
TRBJ2-3 | few | TRBV12-3/TRBV12-4 | TRBD2 | 15 | TGTGCCAGCGATGATCTAGCGGGAGGAATAGATACGCAGTATTTT | CASDDLAGGIDTQYF
TRBJ1-1 | few | TRBV5-1 | TRBD1 | 13 | TGCGCCAGCAGCTTGGGCCGGGACAGTGAAGCTTTCTTT | CASSLGRDSEAFF
TRBJ2-1 | many | TRBV7-2 | . | 14 | TGTGCCAGCAGCCTACCGGGCAGGGCGGGTGAGCAGTTCTTC | CASSLPGRAGEQFF
TRBJ1-2 | many | TRBV19 | . | 14 | TGTGCCAGTAGTACCCGGACAGAGACCCATGGCTACACCTTC | CASSTRTETHGYTF
TRBJ2-4 | . | TRBV28 | TRBD2 | 17 | TGTGCCAGCAGTTCCCCCACTAGCGGCGCCAACAAAAACATTCAGTACTTC | CASSSPTSGANKNIQYF
TRBJ2-1 | medium-sized | TRBV7-6 | . | 14 | TGTGCCAGCAGCTTGGAGACTCAAGATAATGAGCAGTTCTTC | CASSLETQDNEQFF
TRBJ2-7 | many | TRBV4-2 | TRBD2 | 18 | TGTGCCAGCAGCCAAGATGGTACCGTCGCGGGAGCCGCCTACGAGCAGTACTTC | CASSQDGTVAGAAYEQYF
TRBJ2-1 | . | TRBV3-1 | TRBD2 | 15 | TGTGCCAGCAGCCTGGGGCTAGCGGGAGTCTATGAGCAGTTCTTC | CASSLGLAGVYEQFF
TRBJ1-5 | once | TRBV6-6 | . | 15 | TGTGCCAGCAGACCTACAGCTTATCACAATCAGCCCCAGCATTTT | CASRPTAYHNQPQHF
TRBJ2-3 | . | TRBV7-3 | . | 12 | TGTGCCAGCAGCGACACTCCGGATACGCAGTATTTT | CASSDTPDTQYF
TRBJ2-1 | few | TRBV6-1 | TRBD2 | 15 | TGTGCCAGCAGTGGCGCTAGCGGGAGTTACAATGAGCAGTTCTTC | CASSGASGSYNEQFF
TRBJ1-3 | . | TRBV6-2/TRBV6-3 | . | 15 | TGTGCCAGCAGTTACGCCGGGAGCTCTGGAAACACCATATATTTT | CASSYAGSSGNTIYF
TRBJ2-1 | few | TRBV11-2 | . | 12 | TGTGCCAGCGGGTCCCGGGGAAATGAGCAGTTCTTC | CASGSRGNEQFF
TRBJ1-6 | . | TRBV6-5 | . | 14 | TGTGCCAGCAGGGGACAAGGCGGTAGTTCACCCCTCCACTTT | CASRGQGGSSPLHF
TRBJ2-7 | few | TRBV10-3 | TRBD1 | 14 | TGTGCCATCAGTGAGACAGGGGAGACCTACGAGCAGTACTTC | CAISETGETYEQYF
TRBJ2-7 | few | TRBV5-6 | TRBD1 | 15 | TGTGCCAGCAGCTTGGGGTTGCAGGGGGCCTACGAGCAGTACTTC | CASSLGLQGAYEQYF
TRBJ2-7 | many | TRBV27 | . | 13 | TGTGCCAGCAGTTGGGGGGTAAGGTACGAGCAGTACTTC | CASSWGVRYEQYF
TRBJ1-5 | many | TRBV18 | . | 13 | TGTGCCAGCTCACCACGGACCAATCAGCCCCAGCATTTT | CASSPRTNQPQHF